These 22 T cell receptor beta chains were all obtained from the same sample, sequenced in a study of CD8 T cells in ankylosing spondylitis. Study results and caveats: Roughly eight highly homologous variants made up a TCR beta motif that seemed to typify ankylosing spondylitis blood.

These receptors lack a known antigen. One entry per CDR3 protein results from TCRdb running MiXCR on the 5' RACE reads. The repertoire holds about 500,000 distinct CDR3 sequences, with approximately 5% as singletons. Sequenced material: blood, either unsorted or a sorted T cell fraction (not recorded which). These receptors all stem from a male donor with ankylosing spondylitis.

This clonotype was counted ten times or more. The chain carries TRBV20-1 and TRBJ2-7; 8 nucleotides line up with TRBD1. J gave up 2 bases and V 6 bases, and 9 bases lay outside the gene matches. Germline lookup yields CDR1 DFQATT and CDR2 SNEGSKA (reference sequence). The CDR3 length is 14 residues. The CDR3 loop reads CSARQGSHTYEQYF. CDR3 coding DNA: TGCAGTGCCAGACAGGGGTCCCATACCTACGAGCAGTACTTC.

Ten or more counts support this clonotype. V is TRBV6-1 and J is TRBJ2-1; D call uncertain. The CDR3 covers 15 residues. V was cut by 0 bases and J by 0 bases, with 6 bases left in between. Germline CDR1 and CDR2: MNHNS and SASEGT. The CDR3 DNA reads as TGTGCCAGCAGTGAAGCGCCGAGCTCCTACAATGAGCAGTTCTTC. It yields the protein CASSEAPSSYNEQFF.

This clonotype was seen at least ten times. The chain couples TRBV4-1 to TRBJ2-1, with TRBD2 matching 8 bases. CDR1 is MGHRA and CDR2 is YSYEKL in the germline V gene. CDR3 size: 16 residues. With 4 bases clipped from V and 6 bases from J, the junction kept 11 bases outside the gene matches. The CDR3 nucleotides are TGCGCCAGCAGCCCACCGGGACTAGAAATGGTCAATGAGCAGTTCTTC. Protein product: CASSPPGLEMVNEQFF.

This clonotype was picked up many times. This chain connects TRBV5-1 to TRBJ1-1; D might be TRBD1 (6 bases). V lost 2 bases to trimming and J lost 1 base, with 12 bases between them. Germline V lookup: CDR1 SGHRS, CDR2 YFSETQ. The CDR3 loop spans 15 amino acids. The CDR3 nucleotides read TGCGCCAGCAGCTTTGGGGGCCTGGAGAACACTGAAGCTTTCTTT. Amino acid sequence: CASSFGGLENTEAFF.

CDR3 residues: CASSLVARQAYEQYF. The CDR3 DNA reads TGCGCCAGCAGCTTGGTGGCGCGGCAGGCCTACGAGCAGTACTTC. The rearrangement joins TRBV5-1 to TRBJ2-7; D remains ambiguous. The germline V gene has CDR1 SGHRS and CDR2 YFSETQ. The CDR3 covers 15 residues. The ends were cut back, 0 bases at V and 2 bases at J, with 12 bases in the middle.

This clonotype was found many times. This sequence joins TRBV4-3 and TRBJ1-2; 9 bases match TRBD1. The CDR3 length is 14 residues. The germline gives CDR1 LGHNA, CDR2 YSLEER. J was trimmed by 4 bases and V by 5 bases; bases with no gene match: 5. In DNA, the CDR3 is TGCGCCAGCAGCTTGGACAGGGGTGGCTATGGCTACACCTTC. It encodes CASSLDRGGYGYTF.

This clonotype was counted ten times or more. CDR3 residues: CSARDLESIRGDEQYF. In DNA form, the CDR3 reads TGCAGTGCTAGAGATTTAGAATCAATTAGGGGCGACGAGCAGTACTTC. The chain carries TRBV20-1 and TRBJ2-7, with a tentative D call TRBD1 (5 bases). Germline values: CDR1 DFQATT, CDR2 SNEGSKA (reference sequence). The CDR3 contains 16 residues. V was pared by 0 bases and J by 5 bases, with 20 bases between.

The V call is TRBV10-3, the J call TRBJ2-5; D call uncertain. CDR1 and CDR2 from the germline V gene are ENHRY and SYGVKD. The V end was cut by 5 bases, the J end by 3 bases, with 7 bases between. The CDR3 length is 12 residues. The DNA of the CDR3 is TGTGCCATCAGTCAACGGGAAGAGACCCAGTACTTC. It is translated as CAISQREETQYF.

This clonotype showed up just a few times. The chain joins TRBV7-8 to TRBJ2-3; 13 bases are shared with TRBD2. This CDR3 has 19 residues. J was trimmed by 5 bases and V by 4 bases; bases with no gene match: 15. Germline V CDR1 and CDR2: SGHVS, FQNEAQ. In DNA form, the CDR3 reads TGTGCCAGCAGCTCAGAAACCCCCGGAACTAGCGGGAGGGTAGATACGCAGTATTTT. This codes for CASSSETPGTSGRVDTQYF. Drawing the rest from reference TRBV7-8 and TRBJ2-3, the complete variable domain is GAGVSQSPRYKVAKRGQDVALRCDPISGHVSLFWYQQALGQGPEFLTYFQNEAQLDKSGLPSDRFFAERPEGSVSTLKIQRTQQEDSAVYLCASSSETPGTSGRVDTQYFGPGTRLTVL.

This clonotype was found many times. The rearrangement links TRBV6-1 to TRBJ1-6; D gene uncertain. The germline V gene encodes CDR1 MNHNS and CDR2 SASEGT. This CDR3 has 14 amino acids. Trimming pared 7 bases from V and 1 base from J, leaving 8 bases between. CDR3 sequence reads: CASTQQSYNSPLHF. CDR3 DNA sequence: TGTGCCAGCACGCAACAGTCCTATAATTCACCCCTCCACTTT.

This clonotype has at least ten counts. This chain connects TRBV15 to TRBJ1-5; unclear D gene. CDR3 length: 14 amino acids. Germline V gene sequence: CDR1 LNHNV, CDR2 YYDKDF (reference sequence). Trimming cost V 0 bases and J 6 bases, with 9 bases left between them. In DNA, the CDR3 is TGTGCCACCAGCAGAGATGGTGGAATTCAGCCCCAGCATTTT. This encodes CATSRDGGIQPQHF.

This clonotype appeared many times. The CDR3 reads CASSLFGSEAFF. Written as DNA, the CDR3 is TGTGCCAGCAGTTTATTCGGGTCTGAAGCTTTCTTT. The rearrangement uses TRBV12-3 or TRBV12-4 and TRBJ1-1; the D is unclear. The length of the CDR3 is 12 residues. Trimming stripped 2 bases from V and 6 bases from J, with 7 bases between.

The table lists this clonotype with many counts. The V call is TRBV29-1, the J call TRBJ1-2, with D perhaps matching TRBD1 (5 bases). Trimming stripped 8 bases from V and 4 bases from J, with 17 bases between. CDR1 is SQVTM, CDR2 ANQGSEA, per germline. The CDR3 has 13 residues. The CDR3 reads CSIADWGSYGYTF. CDR3 bases: TGCAGCATTGCGGACTGGGGGAGCTATGGCTACACCTTC.

This clonotype appeared many times. This chain connects TRBV5-1 to TRBJ2-1; 10 nucleotides line up with TRBD2. This CDR3 contains 16 residues. Germline CDR1 and CDR2: SGHRS and YFSETQ. Trimming cost V 4 bases and J 3 bases; bases outside gene matches: 7. The CDR3 sequence: CASSILLAGDYNEQFF. The CDR3 nucleotides read TGCGCCAGCAGCATACTTCTAGCGGGGGACTACAATGAGCAGTTCTTC.

The chain has TRBV27 and TRBJ1-1; the D gene is possibly TRBD1 (5 bases). Looked up from germline, CDR1 is MNHEY and CDR2 is SMNVEV (reference sequence). CDR3 length: 14 residues. V was trimmed by 10 bases and J by 1 base, leaving 16 bases between them. DNA of the CDR3: TGTGCCACCTCCCTGGAGGGGTGGAACACTGAAGCTTTCTTT. Protein sequence: CATSLEGWNTEAFF.

This clonotype was recorded many times. The rearrangement joins TRBV10-3 to TRBJ2-5, with a possible D match to TRBD1 (5 bases). Germline lookup yields CDR1 ENHRY and CDR2 SYGVKD. The ends were cut back, 0 bases at V and 5 bases at J, with 13 bases in the middle. This CDR3 spans 15 amino acids. DNA for the CDR3: TGTGCCATCAGTGAGTCGGGGCAGCCCAGGGAGACCCAGTACTTC. It translates to CAISESGQPRETQYF.

In this sample, this clonotype turned up many times. This chain uses TRBV4-3 with TRBJ1-4, with TRBD1 matching over 9 bases. CDR3 length equals 16 residues. Germline lookup yields CDR1 LGHNA and CDR2 YSLEER. V lost 1 base to trimming and J lost 10 bases; unmatched junction nucleotides: 10. In DNA form, the CDR3 reads TGCGCCAGCAGCCAAGTGACCGGGACAGGGATTGGAAAACTGTTTTTT. This gives the protein CASSQVTGTGIGKLFF.

There are many counts of this clonotype. The J gene is TRBJ2-7, the V gene TRBV24-1, with TRBD2 identical over 8 bases. The CDR3 length is 13 residues. The germline CDR1 and CDR2 sequences are KGHDR and SFDVKD. V trimming: 7 bases; J trimming: 4 bases; junction bases outside the gene matches: 5. Here the CDR3 reads CATRGLARYEQYF. The CDR3 DNA is TGTGCCACCAGAGGACTAGCCCGTTACGAGCAGTACTTC.

This clonotype was observed many times. The chain carries TRBV6-5 and TRBJ2-5, with 9 bases identical to TRBD2. Germline V CDR1 and CDR2: MNHEY, SVGAGI. The ends lost 0 bases at V and 5 bases at J; junction bases unmatched: 4. This CDR3 has 15 residues. CDR3 residues: CASSYSLAGGETQYF. In DNA form, the CDR3 reads TGTGCCAGCAGTTACTCCCTCGCGGGAGGGGAGACCCAGTACTTC.

This clonotype was picked up many times. The CDR3 loop reads CASRRQGPGELFF. CDR3 sequence (DNA): TGTGCCAGCAGAAGACAGGGGCCCGGGGAGCTGTTTTTT. The rearrangement links TRBV7-2 to TRBJ2-2, with 8 bases lining up with TRBD1. Germline V gene data show CDR1 as SGHTA and CDR2 as FQGNSA. There are 13 residues in the CDR3. With V trimmed by 6 bases and J by 6 bases, 3 bases remained unmatched.

This clonotype was recorded at least ten times. The chain joins TRBV12-3 or TRBV12-4 to TRBJ2-1; 7 bases map to TRBD1. The CDR3 has 14 residues. The J segment lost 9 bases and the V segment lost 5 bases, leaving 10 bases of the junction unmatched. CDR3 sequence reads: CASSVSGTALEQFF. The CDR3 nucleotides are TGTGCCAGCAGTGTATCCGGGACAGCACTTGAGCAGTTCTTC.

Turning to this clonotype: This may arise from a read error, as a much more abundant clone is one base away. This chain links TRBV4-3 with TRBJ1-5, with 7 bases lining up with TRBD1. CDR3 length: 14 amino acids. Germline V CDR1 and CDR2: LGHNA, YSLEER. The CDR3 sequence is CASSHRTGNQTQHF. The CDR3 region has the DNA TGCGCCAGCAGCCACCGGACAGGAAATCAGACCCAGCATTTT.